The present T cell receptor (beta chain) was sequenced within a study of cytomegalovirus exposure and HLA in healthy donors. This CDR3 has 17 residues. Germline V lookup: CDR1 SNHLY, CDR2 FYNNEI. The junction had 6 bases not matched to a gene; V was cut back by 1 base and J by 0 bases. Measured with immunoSEQ multiplex PCR; TCRdb has only the in-frame clones, and not every one. The sample comprises about 49,000 clones, 94% of which are singletons, and 6.5% to 9.5% rests with the top ten. The J gene is TRBJ2-7, the V gene TRBV2, with 10 bases that match TRBD2. The source of this sequence is a woman in her late teens or twenties in good health and CMV-seropositive. The sequenced sample consisted of PBMCs. The CDR3 DNA sequence: TGTGCCAGCAGTGAAGGCCTAGCGGGGGATAGCTCCTACGAGCAGTACTTC. This translates into CASSEGLAGDSSYEQYF.